The clone carrying this T cell receptor beta chain is medium-sized (0.01 to 0.1%) within its sample. What it binds is unknown. TCRdb redid the calling of the PCR reads with MiXCR, one entry per CDR3 protein. The table lists fewer than 25,000 distinct CDR3 sequences, approximately 17% of them singletons. This entry belongs to a study of molecular identifiers for immune sequencing clone quantification. Across the study: In replicates, RNA from roughly 18,000 or 92,000 naive CD8 cells was split five ways, four sequenced. General study results and limits: More than 850,000 naive cells reportedly did not prevent detection of spiked Jurkat TCR RNA from one cell. Clonotypes topping 20 RNA copies carried over 98% of effector molecules but under 1% of naive ones.

The CDR3 has 17 residues. With 0 bases removed from V and 3 bases from J, the gap between germline ends came to 20 bases. Germline V gene data show CDR1 as DFQATT and CDR2 as SNEGSKA (reference sequence). Naive CD8 T cells were sorted, and the gate applied was CD8+CD4-CCR7+CD45RA+. V gene TRBV20-1 combines with J gene TRBJ2-5; D might be TRBD1 (6 bases). The TCR originated in a human donor in good health. Some libraries in this study had Jurkat cell RNA spiked in. Sequenced sample: naive CD8+ T cells from blood, with Jurkat cell RNA spiked in. Subset defined: FACS-sorted CD8+CD4-CCR7+CD45RA+ naive T cells. CDR3 region: CSAREIPQGVGEETQYF. The CDR3 bases are TGCAGTGCTAGAGAAATCCCACAGGGAGTTGGCGAAGAGACCCAGTACTTC.